The 8 T cell receptor beta chains below come from one sample, sequenced in a study of Graves' ophthalmopathy and Graves' hyperthyroidism. Researchers took RNA transcripts and amplified TCR beta CDR3 regions from them. The library came from an HTBI-primed first-round RT-PCR and a second-round multiplex PCR. TCRdb fed the multiplex PCR reads into MiXCR, producing one record per CDR3 protein. Among a few hundred thousand distinct CDR3 sequences listed, under 45% were seen once. The sequenced sample was peripheral blood or thyroid tissue (not recorded which). All receptors derive from an adult man with Graves' hyperthyroidism.

For this clonotype: It may be a read error: a sequence one base away is much more abundant. V and J are TRBV19 and TRBJ1-6; the D is unclear. Trimming took 7 bases from V and 2 from J, leaving 15 bases between them. This CDR3 is built from 16 residues. In germline, CDR1 is LNHDA, CDR2 SQIVND (reference sequence). The CDR3 reads CASKSIRGPYNSPLHF. CDR3 nucleotide sequence: TGTGCCAGTAAAAGTATTCGCGGCCCCTATAATTCACCCCTCCACTTT.

V is TRBV29-1 and J is TRBJ2-1; D tentatively fits TRBD1 or TRBD2 (9 bases each). The V end was cut by 1 base, the J end by 8 bases, with 30 bases between. Germline CDR1 and CDR2: SQVTM and ANQGSEA. The CDR3 length is 19 residues. Here the CDR3 reads CSVEGKGTGLLAGEDEQFF. The CDR3 DNA is TGCAGCGTTGAAGGAAAAGGGACAGGGTTATTAGCGGGAGAGGATGAGCAGTTCTTC.

Remarks on this clonotype: One junction end does not reproduce the germline sequence, and a read error may be involved. The chain employs TRBV24-1 and TRBJ1-5; a possible D gene is TRBD1 (6 bases). CDR1 is KGHDR and CDR2 is SFDVKD in the germline V gene. The CDR3 length is 14 residues. In nucleotides, the CDR3 is TGTGCCACCAGTGATGACAGGCCTAATCAGCCCCTGCATTTT. Its protein product is CATSDDRPNQPLHF.

The sample holds many counts of this clonotype. V and J are TRBV9 and TRBJ2-2; no clear D gene. Germline V gene data show CDR1 as SGDLS and CDR2 as YYNGEE. The ends were cut back, 3 bases at V and 1 base at J, with 13 bases in the middle. This CDR3 has 16 residues. CDR3 sequence reads: CASSGRLALNTGELFF. CDR3 nucleotide sequence: TGTGCCAGCAGCGGGAGATTGGCCCTGAACACCGGGGAGCTGTTTTTT.

The count of this clonotype is one. The chain links TRBV7-9 to TRBJ2-7; TRBD1 matches 8 bases. The length of the CDR3 is 17 residues. The V segment lost 8 bases and the J segment 3 bases; nucleotides outside the gene matches: 18. The germline V gene has CDR1 SEHNR and CDR2 FQNEAQ (reference sequence). This CDR3 is CASSPPLGTGSIYEQYF. The CDR3, as DNA: TGTGCCAGCTCACCACCTCTCGGGACAGGTTCAATCTACGAGCAGTACTTC.

This clonotype came up many times. V is TRBV12-5 and J is TRBJ2-5; 12 bases align to TRBD2. Germline assignment: CDR1 LGHNT and CDR2 FRNRAP. Trimming at V came to 5 bases and at J to 9 bases, leaving 1 base not matched to a gene. This CDR3 region has 12 residues. The CDR3 reads CASGRTSGAQYF. Here the CDR3 DNA reads TGTGCTAGTGGTCGGACTAGCGGGGCCCAGTACTTC.

This clonotype has a count of ten or more. The chain links TRBV24-1 to TRBJ2-5; TRBD1 aligns across 9 bases. The ends lost 3 bases at V and 4 bases at J; junction bases unmatched: 11. The CDR3 totals 17 residues. Germline lookup yields CDR1 KGHDR and CDR2 SFDVKD. CDR3 coding DNA: TGTGCCACCAGTGATCCAGGGGGGGACAGGGCGTTAGAGACCCAGTACTTC. Translated: CATSDPGGDRALETQYF.

This clonotype was counted many times. The chain employs TRBV2 and TRBJ2-7; 7 bases are a match to TRBD2. The germline V gene encodes CDR1 SNHLY and CDR2 FYNNEI. J lost 0 bases, V lost 7 bases, and 6 bases had no gene match. The CDR3 sequence is 14 residues long. The CDR3 reads CASIPSGYSYEQYF. In nucleotides, the CDR3 is TGTGCCAGCATACCTAGCGGTTACTCCTACGAGCAGTACTTC.